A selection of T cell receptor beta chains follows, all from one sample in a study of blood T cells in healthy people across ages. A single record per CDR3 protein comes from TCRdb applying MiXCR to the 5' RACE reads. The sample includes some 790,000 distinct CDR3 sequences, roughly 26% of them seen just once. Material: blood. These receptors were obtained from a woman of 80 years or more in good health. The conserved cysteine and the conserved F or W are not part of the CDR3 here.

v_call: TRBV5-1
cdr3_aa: ASRETGERAEAF

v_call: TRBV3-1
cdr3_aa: ASRYTGTGVSCEQY

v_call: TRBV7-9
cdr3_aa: ASSPIFVAPT

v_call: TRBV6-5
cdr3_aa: ASSGDSLTDTQY

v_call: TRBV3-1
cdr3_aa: ASSRSRSGYT

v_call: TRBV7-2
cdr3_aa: ASSLAKVRYGYT

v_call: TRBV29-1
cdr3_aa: SVDRGGTNEKLF

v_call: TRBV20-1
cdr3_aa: SARRMDVTYEQY

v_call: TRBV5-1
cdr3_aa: ASSLVGGPLDAQY

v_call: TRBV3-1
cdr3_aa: ASSQTSNQY

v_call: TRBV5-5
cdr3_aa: ASSSTRVWETQY

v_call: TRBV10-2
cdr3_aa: ASSDKYEQY

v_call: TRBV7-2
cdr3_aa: ASSFQRGSSYEQY

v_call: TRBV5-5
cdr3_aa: ASSSQVGMNQPQH

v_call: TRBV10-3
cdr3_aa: AIRRPRDEHTEDYT

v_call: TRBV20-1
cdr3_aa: SAGGLAGNYHEQF

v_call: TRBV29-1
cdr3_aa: SVARDRGYEQY

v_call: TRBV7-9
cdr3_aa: ASSLDRGGVKLF

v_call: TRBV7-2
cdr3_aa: ASSPDGTGSTDTQY

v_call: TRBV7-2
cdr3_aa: ASSLVRASKDSGNTIY

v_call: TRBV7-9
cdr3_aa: ASSSEGGTEAF

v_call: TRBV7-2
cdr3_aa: ASSSGLAGVHEQY

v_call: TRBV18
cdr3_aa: ASSRGGGGNMNTEAF

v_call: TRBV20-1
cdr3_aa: SARAGSSGSSETQY

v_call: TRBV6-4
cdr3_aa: ASSETSGGGDTQY

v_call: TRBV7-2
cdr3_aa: ASSPLGGGYNEQF